These 9 T cell receptor beta chains share one sample of origin, sequenced in a study of tumor-infiltrating lymphocytes in primary liver carcinoma. A constant-region primer served to make TCR beta cDNA from roughly 500 ng total RNA. Libraries covering TCR beta were generated through three nested multiplex PCR rounds (using a slightly modified ARM-PCR). For approximately 11 cycles apiece, the opening two PCR rounds ran with TRBV1-TRBV30 forward primers and a C-beta reverse primer. A single record per CDR3 protein comes from TCRdb applying MiXCR to the multiplex PCR reads. Of 300,000 to 350,000 distinct CDR3 sequences in the sample, 65% were seen once. They got blood RNA out of unsorted whole blood and also pulled out germline DNA. Sequences were obtained from peripheral blood. All receptors derive from a middle-aged man with primary liver carcinoma and hepatitis B virus infection.

The chain joins TRBV6-1 to TRBJ1-6, with 7 positions matching TRBD1. The CDR3 length is 17 residues. The trim removed 4 bases at V and 9 bases at J, leaving 15 bases unmatched. Germline CDR1 reads MNHNS; CDR2 reads SASEGT. Here the CDR3 DNA reads TGTGCCAGCAGTGCCCTTGATTGGGGACAGAATATTTCACCCCTCCACTTT. Its protein is CASSALDWGQNISPLHF.

In its sample, this clonotype was seen many times. J is TRBJ1-6 and V is TRBV28; D unclear. The length of the CDR3 is 11 residues. The V end lost 6 bases, the J end lost 7 bases, and 4 bases lay between the germline ends. Germline V lookup: CDR1 MDHEN, CDR2 SYDVKM. The CDR3, as DNA: TGTGCCAGCAGAGGAAATTCACCCCTCCACTTT. Protein product: CASRGNSPLHF.

This clonotype was counted only a few times. The V and J genes are TRBV7-9 and TRBJ2-5; D gene ambiguous. Germline CDR1 and CDR2: SEHNR and FQNEAQ (reference sequence). The CDR3 covers 15 residues. With 5 bases removed from V and 5 bases from J, the gap between germline ends came to 18 bases. The CDR3 is CASSPLFGQQETQYF. CDR3 DNA: TGTGCCAGCAGCCCCCTCTTCGGGCAGCAGGAGACCCAGTACTTC.

Relative to its sample, this clonotype is medium-sized (0.01 to 0.1%). The chain joins TRBV11-2 to TRBJ2-1, with D hard to call. The CDR3 has 10 residues. CDR1 and CDR2 from the germline V gene are SGHAT and FQNNGV. The V end lost 0 bases, the J end lost 9 bases, and 0 bases lay between the germline ends. The CDR3: CASSLDEQFF. The CDR3 nucleotides read TGTGCCAGCAGCTTAGATGAGCAGTTCTTC.

As to this clonotype: One junction end does not reproduce the germline sequence, and a read error may be involved. Written as DNA, the CDR3 is TGCGCCAGCAGCTCGACCATGGCGGGGGTGACAGATACGCAGTATTTT. The encoded protein is CASSSTMAGVTDTQYF. V is TRBV11-3 and J is TRBJ2-3; 7 bases match TRBD2. CDR3 length: 16 amino acids. Germline V lookup: CDR1 SGHNT, CDR2 YENEEA.

A note on this clonotype: This is likely a read error, given that the CDR3 carries no conserved phenylalanine or tryptophan at its end. CDR3 region: CASSFGDYPYEQYS. The CDR3 nucleotides read TGTGCCAGCAGCTTTGGGGACTACCCCTACGAGCAGTACTCC. The chain links TRBV11-2 to TRBJ2-7; 7 bases fit TRBD2. Germline V lookup: CDR1 SGHAT, CDR2 FQNNGV. V lost 3 bases to trimming and J lost 2 bases; unmatched junction nucleotides: 4. The CDR3 has 14 residues.

Comments on this clonotype: Relative to the germline gene, one junction end is altered; a read error may explain this. The J gene is TRBJ2-7, the V gene TRBV6-6; D is perhaps TRBD1 or TRBD2 (5 bases each). CDR1 is MNHNY and CDR2 is SVGAGI in the germline V gene (reference sequence). This CDR3 contains 15 residues. The CDR3 protein is CASSCSGPGSYEQYF. The CDR3 DNA follows: TGTGCTAGCAGTTGCTCGGGGCCGGGCTCCTACGAGCAGTACTTC.

This clonotype has a count of ten or more. The rearrangement joins TRBV12-3 or TRBV12-4 to TRBJ1-4; possible D gene TRBD1, 5 bases. V shed 3 bases and J shed 8 bases, with 16 bases lying between them. The CDR3 is 15 amino acids. The CDR3 DNA is TGTGCCAGCAGTTTGTCCCGGGACCTTAGGGAAAAACTGTTTTTT. Encoded protein: CASSLSRDLREKLFF.

Remarks on this clonotype: A read error is likely, as this CDR3 ends without the conserved phenylalanine or tryptophan. The rearrangement links TRBV11-2 to TRBJ2-3; unclear D gene. Trimming removed 3 bases from V and 3 bases from J, with 13 bases in between. CDR1 SGHAT and CDR2 FQNNGV come from the germline V gene. The CDR3 contains 15 residues. The CDR3 reads CASSLGRSGTDTQYY. The DNA for the CDR3 is TGTGCCAGCAGCTTGGGCAGGAGTGGGACAGATACGCAGTATTAT.